The 24 T cell receptor beta chains in this list originate from one sample, sequenced in a study of blood T cell repertoires in COVID-19. Assay: immunoSEQ multiplex PCR; the TCRdb copy retains only in-frame clones and omits some. The repertoire consists of some 14,000 clones, with approximately 76% occurring once and the leading ten covering roughly 43%. Sequenced: peripheral blood. The receptors were sampled from a woman aged 80 or over with acute or convalescent COVID-19.

This chain connects TRBV7-2 to TRBJ2-7; 14 nucleotides align to TRBD2. This CDR3 has 14 residues. Germline trimming cut 4 bases from V and 6 bases from J; bases unmatched to any gene: 2. Germline V CDR1 and CDR2: SGHTA, FQGNSA. CDR3 DNA: TGTGCCAGCAGCTCTGGACTAGCGGGGGGCGAGCAGTACTTC. Protein sequence: CASSSGLAGGEQYF.

V gene TRBV7-9 combines with J gene TRBJ2-7, with no clear D. The germline V gene has CDR1 SEHNR and CDR2 FQNEAQ (reference sequence). With 5 bases removed from V and 0 bases from J, the gap between germline ends came to 8 bases. The CDR3 spans 13 residues. The CDR3 is CASSRPSSYEQYF. CDR3 DNA: TGTGCCAGCAGCCGTCCCAGCTCCTACGAGCAGTACTTC.

The V call is TRBV9, the J call TRBJ1-1; 8 nucleotides line up with TRBD1. Germline loops: CDR1 SGDLS, CDR2 YYNGEE. The V and J ends lost 4 bases and 3 bases, in that order; junction bases with no gene match: 8. This CDR3 is built from 15 residues. CDR3 amino acids: CASSPTTGGDTEAFF. In DNA form, the CDR3 reads TGTGCCAGCAGCCCCACCACAGGGGGGGACACTGAAGCTTTCTTT.

The rearrangement links TRBV5-1 to TRBJ2-3, with unresolved D. There are 12 residues in the CDR3. V was cut by 0 bases and J by 6 bases, with 5 bases left in between. Germline V gene sequence: CDR1 SGHRS, CDR2 YFSETQ. CDR3 bases: TGCGCCAGCAGCTTGGGGCTTGATACGCAGTATTTT. It translates to CASSLGLDTQYF. The entire variable domain, with the rest obtained from reference TRBV5-1 and TRBJ2-3, is as follows: KAGVTQTPRYLIKTRGQQVTLSCSPISGHRSVSWYQQTPGQGLQFLFEYFSETQRNKGNFPGRFSGRQFSNSRSEMNVSTLELGDSALYLCASSLGLDTQYFGPGTRLTVL.

The genes are TRBV9 and TRBJ1-2; no reliable D call. The CDR3 totals 15 residues. Trimming cost V 0 bases and J 4 bases, with 13 bases left between them. Germline V gene sequence: CDR1 SGDLS, CDR2 YYNGEE. The CDR3 DNA sequence: TGTGCCAGCAGCGTAGGTGGGCACGGGGTCTATGGCTACACCTTC. Its protein is CASSVGGHGVYGYTF.

The V and J genes are TRBV5-4 and TRBJ2-5; the match to TRBD2 covers 9 bases. This CDR3 comprises 15 residues. V was clipped by 4 bases and J by 6 bases; unmatched bases: 10. Germline CDR1 and CDR2: SGHNT and YYREEE (reference sequence). CDR3 sequence reads: CASSPGAGGSQTQYF. DNA for the CDR3: TGTGCCAGCAGCCCGGGGGCGGGGGGGTCACAGACCCAGTACTTC. Variable domain in full (rest from reference TRBV5-4 and TRBJ2-5): ETGVTQSPTHLIKTRGQQVTLRCSSQSGHNTVSWYQQALGQGPQFIFQYYREEENGRGNFPPRFSGLQFPNYSSELNVNALELDDSALYLCASSPGAGGSQTQYFGPGTRLLVL.

The CDR3 bases are TGTGCCAGCAGCGACTCAGGGGGCCCCAATCAGCCCCAGCATTTT. Encoded protein: CASSDSGGPNQPQHF. This rearrangement joins TRBV5-5 to TRBJ1-5; TRBD1 agrees at 8 bases. The germline V gene encodes CDR1 SGHKS and CDR2 YYEKEE (reference sequence). This CDR3 is 15 amino acids long. V dropped 4 bases and J dropped 3; count of bases not matched to a gene: 6.

The rearrangement links TRBV28 to TRBJ2-7; 9 bases map to TRBD1. In germline, CDR1 is MDHEN, CDR2 SYDVKM. CDR3 size: 12 residues. Losses at the gene ends were 8 bases for V and 5 bases for J; bases not matched to a gene: 4. CDR3 DNA: TGTGCCAGCGAGGGACAGGGAAACGAGCAGTACTTC. It yields the protein CASEGQGNEQYF.

The chain has TRBV5-5 and TRBJ1-5, with D tentatively TRBD1 (5 bases). V was trimmed by 1 base and J by 2 bases, leaving 10 bases between them. Germline CDR1 SGHKS, CDR2 YYEKEE (reference sequence). The CDR3 has 15 residues. CDR3 sequence: CASSLWGKGNQPQHF. CDR3 sequence (DNA): TGTGCCAGCAGCTTGTGGGGCAAGGGCAATCAGCCCCAGCATTTT.

The chain is built from TRBV5-1 and TRBJ2-5; unclear D gene. Trimming left V 7 bases short and J 5 bases short, with 12 bases between. Germline-derived CDR1 and CDR2 are SGHRS and YFSETQ. CDR3 length: 12 amino acids. The CDR3 loop reads CASSQDAETQYF. The CDR3 DNA reads as TGCGCCAGCTCTCAAGATGCGGAGACCCAGTACTTC.

The chain uses TRBV5-1 and TRBJ2-1; 9 nucleotides match TRBD2. Germline loops: CDR1 SGHRS, CDR2 YFSETQ. The CDR3 has 15 residues. Losses at the gene ends were 2 bases for V and 9 bases for J; bases not matched to a gene: 9. The CDR3 spells CASSFSAGGLGEQFF. In DNA, the CDR3 is TGCGCCAGCAGCTTTTCCGCGGGGGGGCTCGGTGAGCAGTTCTTC.

The chain employs TRBV6-2 or TRBV6-3 and TRBJ2-7; D possibly corresponds to TRBD1 (5 bases). Germline CDR1 reads MNHEY; CDR2 reads SVGEGT. The CDR3 consists of 13 residues. V lost 3 bases and J 0 bases, leaving 6 bases between the germline ends. The CDR3 nucleotides read TGTGCCAGCAGTTATGACAGCTCCTACGAGCAGTACTTC. Amino acids: CASSYDSSYEQYF.

Only one count was recorded for this clone. The DNA of the CDR3 is TGTGCCAGCAGCCCAATGTGGACAGGGACCACCGGGGAGCTGTTTTTT. As protein: CASSPMWTGTTGELFF. The gene calls are TRBV3-1 (or the pseudogene TRBV3-2) and TRBJ2-2; the match to TRBD1 covers 8 bases. Looked up from germline, CDR1 is LGHDT and CDR2 is YNNKEL (reference sequence). After removal of 4 bases from V and 4 bases from J, the junction contained 8 bases not matched to a gene. CDR3 length: 16 amino acids.

The chain carries TRBV4-1 and TRBJ2-2, with D perhaps TRBD2 (7 bases). The germline V gene has CDR1 MGHRA and CDR2 YSYEKL. V lost 4 bases, J lost 2 bases, and 17 bases lay in between. This CDR3 has 17 amino acids. The chain's CDR3 is CASSPVWGGPNTGELFF. CDR3 DNA: TGCGCCAGCAGCCCAGTCTGGGGGGGCCCCAACACCGGGGAGCTGTTTTTT.

Of note for this clone: The limits of the CDR3 on the DNA are not certain, so only TCRdb's listed CDR3 is given. Different DNA sequences within this sample yield the same CDR3. The genes are TRBV21-1 and TRBJ2-2; the table calls TRBD1, which could not be checked here. TRBV21-1 is classified as a pseudogene. The CDR3 numbers 17 amino acids, ends counted. This CDR3 reads CASSKKWGQGSTGELFF.

This clone appeared a single time. The chain employs TRBV18 and TRBJ1-1; D is uncertain. The CDR3 is 17 residues long. Germline V gives CDR1 KGHSH, CDR2 LQKENI. V was clipped by 3 bases and J by 4 bases, with 21 bases between them. CDR3 sequence (DNA): TGTGCCAGCTCACCTGGCGGGCTTAGGTTTGGAAGCACTGAAGCTTTCTTT. It specifies CASSPGGLRFGSTEAFF.

V and J are TRBV13 and TRBJ2-3; 10 nucleotides align to TRBD2. This CDR3 comprises 18 residues. Germline values: CDR1 PRHDT, CDR2 FYEKMQ (reference sequence). Trimming at V came to 4 bases and at J to 2 bases, leaving 12 bases not matched to a gene. The CDR3 protein is CASSSSGSGGAPTDTQYF. The CDR3 DNA follows: TGTGCCAGCAGCTCCTCGGGGAGCGGGGGGGCCCCCACAGATACGCAGTATTTT.

This clone is categorized as large. The rearrangement joins TRBV4-1 to TRBJ1-2, with TRBD1 identical over 8 bases. Germline lookup yields CDR1 MGHRA and CDR2 YSYEKL. There are 16 residues in the CDR3. The V and J ends lost 1 base and 7 bases, in that order; junction bases with no gene match: 11. CDR3 sequence (DNA): TGCGCCAGCAGCCAAGGGTTGGCAGGGGGCAGTAGTGGCTACACCTTC. It is translated as CASSQGLAGGSSGYTF.

This clone was seen a handful of times. The rearrangement uses TRBV5-1 and TRBJ2-5; TRBD1 is a possible D gene (5 bases). Germline CDR1 SGHRS, CDR2 YFSETQ. The ends were cut back, 4 bases at V and 2 bases at J, with 12 bases in the middle. This CDR3 is 14 amino acids long. CDR3 sequence: CASSGHDRQETQYF. Here the CDR3 DNA reads TGCGCCAGCAGCGGACATGACAGACAAGAGACCCAGTACTTC.

This chain joins TRBV4-3 and TRBJ2-1; possible D gene TRBD2, 7 bases. With 4 bases removed from V and 7 bases from J, the gap between germline ends came to 17 bases. Germline assignment: CDR1 LGHNA and CDR2 YSLEER. The CDR3 has 15 residues. CDR3 bases: TGCGCCAGCAGCCCTCAGAGGGGGGGCCGGAATGAGCAGTTCTTC. This translates into CASSPQRGGRNEQFF.

The chain recombines TRBV12-3 or TRBV12-4 with TRBJ1-2; 7 bases line up with TRBD1. The ends lost 5 bases at V and 3 bases at J; junction bases unmatched: 3. CDR3 length: 13 residues. CDR3 DNA: TGTGCCAGCAGTAGAGACAGGGACTATGGCTACACCTTC. Translation gives CASSRDRDYGYTF.

The V call is TRBV2, the J call TRBJ2-7; 10 nucleotides match TRBD1. The V gene end was trimmed by 3 bases and the J gene end by 4 bases; junction bases not matched to a gene: 3. There are 14 residues in the CDR3. CDR1 is SNHLY, CDR2 FYNNEI, per germline. The CDR3 reads CASSETGGGYEQYF. CDR3 bases: TGTGCCAGCAGTGAGACAGGGGGCGGGTACGAGCAGTACTTC.

The rearrangement uses TRBV3-1 (or the pseudogene TRBV3-2) and TRBJ2-7, with TRBD1 identical over 7 bases. V lost 3 bases, J lost 5 bases, and 4 bases stayed unmatched. In germline, CDR1 is LGHDT, CDR2 YNNKEL (reference sequence). CDR3 length: 13 amino acids. The CDR3 reads CASSQDRFNEQYF. The CDR3 DNA is TGTGCCAGCAGCCAGGACAGGTTCAACGAGCAGTACTTC.

This sequence joins TRBV29-1 and TRBJ1-2; perhaps TRBD1 as D (6 bases). Germline V gene data show CDR1 as SQVTM and CDR2 as ANQGSEA. Trimming removed 5 bases at V and 2 bases at J, with 15 bases between. This CDR3 contains 14 residues. The DNA for the CDR3 is TGCAGCGTTTGGACCGGACAGACCAACTATGGCTACACCTTC. This sequence encodes CSVWTGQTNYGYTF.